These 31 T cell receptor beta chains came from one sample sequenced in a study of blood T cells in healthy people across ages. Then a second PCR, running about 6 to 12 cycles, was carried out with a sample-barcoded 5' primer and a J-beta primer mix. MiXCR, run by TCRdb on the 5' RACE reads, gives a single entry per CDR3 protein. The data show around 520,000 distinct CDR3 sequences, about 27% seen once. Separately, the same data were catalogued under a study of T cells of mothers and their children.

Sample: blood. The receptors here all came from a boy aged 2 to 10 in good health.

The CDR3: CASSLMTGGYNSPLHF. The CDR3 coding sequence is TGTGCCAGCAGCTTAATGACAGGGGGCTATAATTCACCCCTCCACTTT. The V gene is TRBV5-5, the J gene TRBJ1-6, with TRBD1 matching 9 bases. Germline V gives CDR1 SGHKS, CDR2 YYEKEE (reference sequence). This CDR3 contains 16 residues. V dropped 2 bases and J dropped 3; count of bases not matched to a gene: 3. The full variable domain, completed using reference TRBV5-5 and TRBJ1-6, is DAGVTQSPTHLIKTRGQQVTLRCSPISGHKSVSWYQQVLGQGPQFIFQYYEKEERGRGNFPDRFSARQFPNYSSELNVNALLLGDSALYLCASSLMTGGYNSPLHFGNGTRLTVT.

This clonotype showed up many times. The chain is built from TRBV7-2 and TRBJ2-1; D is ambiguous. The CDR3 is 14 residues long. In germline, CDR1 is SGHTA, CDR2 FQGNSA. The germline V and J ends were trimmed by 0 bases and 9 bases, with 12 bases remaining between them. The CDR3 sequence is CASSLAGLNGEQFF. The CDR3 DNA reads as TGTGCCAGCAGCTTAGCGGGGTTGAATGGTGAGCAGTTCTTC.

A few counts support this clonotype. The CDR3: CASIPGVAGELFF. In DNA form, the CDR3 reads TGTGCCAGCATACCGGGGGTAGCCGGGGAGCTGTTTTTT. This chain uses TRBV12-3 or TRBV12-4 with TRBJ2-2; a weak D match, TRBD2 (6 bases). The germline V and J ends were trimmed by 7 bases and 6 bases, with 12 bases remaining between them. The CDR3 totals 13 residues.

The chain carries TRBV5-1 and TRBJ1-6, with a weak D call TRBD1 (5 bases). The length of the CDR3 is 14 residues. CDR1 SGHRS and CDR2 YFSETQ come from the germline V gene. Trimming stripped 6 bases from V and 6 bases from J, with 13 bases between. The CDR3: CASTSTGGNSPLHF. The DNA of the CDR3 is TGCGCCAGCACATCCACCGGGGGTAATTCACCCCTCCACTTT.

In its sample, this clonotype was seen a few times. The chain recombines TRBV7-2 with TRBJ2-1; D remains ambiguous. Trimming removed 5 bases at V and 11 bases at J, with 10 bases between. There are 11 residues in the CDR3. The germline V gene has CDR1 SGHTA and CDR2 FQGNSA. CDR3 sequence reads: CASSPSRKQFF. The CDR3 region has the DNA TGTGCCAGCAGCCCATCTAGAAAGCAGTTCTTC.

The chain carries TRBV5-1 and TRBJ2-5; D gene ambiguous. The last part of the DNA fits TRBJ2-1 better; the J call may be wrong. This CDR3 region has 16 residues. CDR1 and CDR2 (germline): SGHRS, YFSETQ. CDR3 coding DNA: TGCGCCAGCAGCCCCTTTCAGAGGAGCCTCATTTACGAGCAGTTCTTC. Amino acid sequence: CASSPFQRSLIYEQFF.

The V call is TRBV4-2, the J call TRBJ1-2, with D unclear. Trimming removed 0 bases from V and 7 bases from J, with 18 bases in between. The CDR3 totals 16 residues. Looked up from germline, CDR1 is LGHNA and CDR2 is YNFKEQ. The CDR3, as DNA: TGTGCCAGCAGCCAAGAAGGCGGTTTATCCGGCTTTGGCTACACCTTC. Its protein product is CASSQEGGLSGFGYTF.

The V call is TRBV12-3 or TRBV12-4, the J call TRBJ2-3, with D perhaps TRBD1 (6 bases). The V end lost 5 bases, the J end lost 3 bases, and 15 bases lay between the germline ends. This CDR3 spans 15 amino acids. This CDR3 is CASSQNRVGTDTQYF. The DNA of the CDR3 is TGTGCCAGCAGTCAGAACAGGGTCGGGACAGATACGCAGTATTTT.

This chain links TRBV27 with TRBJ2-6; 7 bases fit TRBD1. The CDR3 is 15 residues long. V dropped 6 bases and J dropped 3; count of bases not matched to a gene: 5. CDR1 and CDR2 (germline): MNHEY, SMNVEV (reference sequence). The CDR3 sequence is CASSATGYGANVLTF. The CDR3 DNA sequence: TGTGCCAGCAGCGCGACAGGGTATGGGGCCAACGTCCTGACTTTC.

This clonotype was detected a few times. V gene TRBV7-2 combines with J gene TRBJ1-5; 7 nucleotides line up with TRBD1. Germline assignment: CDR1 SGHTA and CDR2 FQGNSA. V shed 5 bases, J shed 10 bases, and the junction held 11 bases outside the gene matches. This CDR3 is 14 amino acids long. The CDR3 bases are TGTGCCAGCAGCAAAGCGGGACAGTCCCGACCCCAGCATTTT. Translation: CASSKAGQSRPQHF.

This clonotype was observed a few times. The V and J genes are TRBV20-1 and TRBJ2-5; 8 nucleotides line up with TRBD2. Germline V gene data show CDR1 as DFQATT and CDR2 as SNEGSKA (reference sequence). The CDR3 consists of 15 residues. Trimming cost V 6 bases and J 2 bases; bases outside gene matches: 11. CDR3 amino acids: CSAGPGSGGQETQYF. The CDR3 nucleotides are TGCAGTGCGGGCCCGGGCAGCGGGGGACAAGAGACCCAGTACTTC.

CDR3 in amino acids: CAISGTGLETQYF. The CDR3 coding sequence is TGTGCCATCAGTGGGACAGGGTTGGAGACCCAGTACTTC. The V gene is TRBV10-3, the J gene TRBJ2-5; TRBD1 agrees at 8 bases. The germline gives CDR1 ENHRY, CDR2 SYGVKD. Germline trimming cut 4 bases from V and 5 bases from J; bases unmatched to any gene: 3. The CDR3 extends over 13 amino acids.

The genes are TRBV14 and TRBJ2-5, with D perhaps matching TRBD2 (6 bases). V lost 4 bases and J lost 7, with 19 bases in between. CDR3 size: 15 residues. Germline lookup yields CDR1 SGHDN and CDR2 FVKESK. CDR3: CASSPGTSGVGTQYF. CDR3 in DNA: TGTGCCAGCAGCCCTGGGACTTCGGGAGTTGGGACCCAGTACTTC.

This clonotype was found a few times. The V and J genes are TRBV6-5 and TRBJ2-1, with 10 bases matching TRBD2. Germline V gene lookup returns CDR1 MNHEY and CDR2 SVGAGI. V trimming: 0 bases; J trimming: 5 bases; junction bases outside the gene matches: 7. The CDR3 spans 17 residues. CDR3 in DNA: TGTGCCAGCAGTTACTCCGCCGGACTAGCGGCCAACAATGAGCAGTTCTTC. As protein: CASSYSAGLAANNEQFF.

The V gene is TRBV7-6, the J gene TRBJ2-2; 11 bases are shared with TRBD2. The ends lost 3 bases at V and 4 bases at J; junction bases unmatched: 7. CDR3 length equals 17 residues. Germline V gene sequence: CDR1 SGHVS, CDR2 FNYEAQ. The CDR3 DNA is TGTGCCAGCAGCTTCGCTCCGGGACTAGCGGCCACCGGGGAGCTGTTTTTT. Translated: CASSFAPGLAATGELFF.

The chain carries TRBV7-2 and TRBJ1-1, with unresolved D. Trimming removed 1 base at V and 4 bases at J, with 7 bases between. The CDR3 contains 13 residues. The germline V gene has CDR1 SGHTA and CDR2 FQGNSA. CDR3 residues: CASSLVDFTEAFF. CDR3 in DNA: TGTGCCAGCAGCTTAGTGGATTTCACTGAAGCTTTCTTT.

This clonotype was observed a handful of times. The genes are TRBV6-1 and TRBJ2-5; TRBD2 aligns across 13 bases. Trimming at V came to 4 bases and at J to 1 base, leaving 3 bases not matched to a gene. Per germline, CDR1 MNHNS and CDR2 SASEGT. There are 16 residues in the CDR3. The CDR3, as DNA: TGTGCCAGCAGTGGAGGGACTAGCGGGATCCAAGAGACCCAGTACTTC. It encodes CASSGGTSGIQETQYF.

This clonotype turned up a few times. V usage is TRBV5-1 and J usage is TRBJ2-4, with 9 bases identical to TRBD2. CDR1 SGHRS and CDR2 YFSETQ come from the germline V gene. V shed 4 bases, J shed 3 bases, and the junction held 11 bases outside the gene matches. The CDR3 spans 17 residues. Here the CDR3 DNA reads TGCGCCAGCAGCCCCGGACTAGCGAGGGGAGTCAAAAACATTCAGTACTTC. This codes for CASSPGLARGVKNIQYF.

This clonotype was found a few times. V usage is TRBV10-1 and J usage is TRBJ2-7; 9 bases are shared with TRBD1. Germline CDR1 is WNHNN and CDR2 is SYGVQD (reference sequence). J was trimmed by 5 bases and V by 5 bases; bases with no gene match: 4. The CDR3 consists of 13 residues. The CDR3 reads CASSSGTGNEQYF. DNA for the CDR3: TGCGCCAGCAGTTCCGGGACAGGGAACGAGCAGTACTTC.

The chain recombines TRBV5-1 with TRBJ2-3; D gene uncertain. V was trimmed by 7 bases and J by 3 bases, leaving 12 bases between them. Germline V gene lookup returns CDR1 SGHRS and CDR2 YFSETQ. The CDR3 sequence is 13 residues long. Here the CDR3 reads CASRSSPTDTQYF. Written as DNA, the CDR3 is TGCGCCAGCCGATCCAGCCCTACAGATACGCAGTATTTT.

This clonotype occurred many times. The chain combines TRBV3-1 with TRBJ2-7; D is undetermined. V lost 1 base to trimming and J lost 2 bases, with 3 bases between them. CDR1 LGHDT and CDR2 YNNKEL come from the germline V gene (reference sequence). The CDR3 sequence is 12 residues long. CDR3 sequence (DNA): TGTGCCAGCAGCCAAGCAGCCTACGAGCAGTACTTC. Residues: CASSQAAYEQYF.

This chain uses TRBV29-1 with TRBJ1-2; possible D gene TRBD1, 6 bases. CDR3 length: 14 amino acids. Germline assignment: CDR1 SQVTM and CDR2 ANQGSEA. V lost 2 bases, J lost 0 bases, and 10 bases lay in between. The CDR3 nucleotides read TGCAGCGTTGAAAAAGGGGGAGCTAACTATGGCTACACCTTC. The encoded protein is CSVEKGGANYGYTF.

Turning to this clonotype: At one end, the junction sequence differs from germline, possibly due to a read error. The chain is built from TRBV10-3 and TRBJ1-1; tentatively, D is TRBD1 (5 bases). The germline V gene encodes CDR1 ENHRY and CDR2 SYGVKD. CDR3 length equals 11 residues. The CDR3 coding sequence is TGTGCCTTGATGGAGGACACTGAAGCTTCCTTT. Translating it yields CALMEDTEASF.

The genes are TRBV6-1 and TRBJ2-5, with D possibly being TRBD2 (6 bases). The CDR3 runs 14 residues. CDR1 is MNHNS, CDR2 SASEGT, per germline. The germline V and J ends were trimmed by 2 bases and 5 bases, with 12 bases remaining between them. The CDR3 here is CASSEPAGFETQYF. The CDR3 DNA reads as TGTGCCAGCAGTGAACCAGCGGGCTTTGAGACCCAGTACTTC.

This clonotype was counted only a few times. This chain connects TRBV6-2 or TRBV6-3 to TRBJ2-1; D uncertain. The V gene lost 8 bases and the J gene lost 2 bases, with 13 bases spanning the gap. This CDR3 contains 14 residues. Germline CDR1 and CDR2: MNHEY and SVGEGT. CDR3 residues: CASENGITYNEQFF. CDR3 in DNA: TGTGCCAGCGAGAATGGAATAACCTACAATGAGCAGTTCTTC.

The rearrangement joins TRBV7-9 to TRBJ1-4, with a possible D match to TRBD1 (6 bases). The CDR3 contains 17 residues. The germline V and J ends were trimmed by 5 bases and 0 bases, with 16 bases remaining between them. Germline V gene sequence: CDR1 SEHNR, CDR2 FQNEAQ (reference sequence). The CDR3 sequence is CASSPIGQIATNEKLFF. Written as DNA, the CDR3 is TGTGCCAGCAGCCCGATCGGACAGATTGCAACTAATGAAAAACTGTTTTTT.

The chain couples TRBV2 to TRBJ1-4; maybe TRBD1 (5 bases). Trimming took off 0 bases at V and 6 bases at J, with 14 bases between the two ends. This CDR3 has 16 residues. CDR1 is SNHLY, CDR2 FYNNEI, per germline. This chain's CDR3 is CASSEALGASYEKLFF. The CDR3 DNA reads TGTGCCAGCAGTGAAGCGCTTGGGGCCAGTTATGAAAAACTGTTTTTT.

This clonotype was observed a few times. The rearrangement links TRBV2 to TRBJ2-2; 7 nucleotides align to TRBD2. The CDR3 runs 15 residues. V was clipped by 6 bases and J by 1 base; unmatched bases: 5. The V gene's germline CDR1 is SNHLY and CDR2 FYNNEI. The CDR3 DNA reads TGTGCCAGCAGCGGCGGCGGGAGGAACACCGGGGAGCTGTTTTTT. Translating gives CASSGGGRNTGELFF.

Only a few counts were recorded for this clonotype. The V gene is TRBV7-9, the J gene TRBJ2-5, with 9 bases aligning to TRBD2. The germline V gene encodes CDR1 SEHNR and CDR2 FQNEAQ (reference sequence). CDR3 size: 16 residues. The V and J ends lost 2 bases and 2 bases, in that order; junction bases with no gene match: 6. The CDR3 loop reads CASSLFPSGGQETQYF. CDR3 nucleotide sequence: TGTGCCAGCAGCTTATTCCCCAGCGGGGGGCAAGAGACCCAGTACTTC.

The CDR3 is CASSIGGQEETQYF. The CDR3 bases are TGCGCCAGCAGTATAGGGGGCCAAGAAGAGACCCAGTACTTC. This chain joins TRBV5-1 and TRBJ2-5, with 7 positions matching TRBD1. Per the germline V gene, CDR1 is SGHRS and CDR2 is YFSETQ. Germline trimming cut 5 bases from V and 3 bases from J; bases unmatched to any gene: 7. This CDR3 has 14 amino acids.

V and J are TRBV30 and TRBJ2-7, with D unclear. The CDR3 is 14 amino acids. CDR1 is GTSNPN, CDR2 SVGIG, per germline (reference sequence). V was clipped by 3 bases and J by 5 bases, with 17 bases between them. The CDR3 sequence is CAWRPGPYGDEQYF. CDR3 sequence (DNA): TGTGCCTGGAGACCTGGCCCCTACGGCGACGAGCAGTACTTC.